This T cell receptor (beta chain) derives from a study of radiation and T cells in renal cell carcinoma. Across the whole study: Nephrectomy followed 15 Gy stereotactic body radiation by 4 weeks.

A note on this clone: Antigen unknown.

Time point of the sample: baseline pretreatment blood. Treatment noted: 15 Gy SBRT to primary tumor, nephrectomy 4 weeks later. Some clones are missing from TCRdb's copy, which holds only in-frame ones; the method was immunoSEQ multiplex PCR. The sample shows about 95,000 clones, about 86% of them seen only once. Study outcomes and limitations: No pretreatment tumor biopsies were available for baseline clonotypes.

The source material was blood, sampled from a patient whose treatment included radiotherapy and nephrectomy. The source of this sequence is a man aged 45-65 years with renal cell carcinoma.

The CDR3 region has the DNA TGTGCCTGGAGCCCGTCTCGGGATCAGCCCCAGCATTTT. Residues: CAWSPSRDQPQHF. The V call is TRBV30, the J call TRBJ1-5, with D uncertain. Germline CDR1 and CDR2: GTSNPN and SVGIG (reference sequence). The V end lost 3 bases, the J end lost 5 bases, and 11 bases lay between the germline ends. This CDR3 region has 13 residues.